The 16 T cell receptor beta chains given below trace back to one sample, sequenced in a study of blood T cell repertoires in COVID-19. Produced via immunoSEQ multiplex PCR; TCRdb's table is partial and in-frame only. The data contain about 120,000 clones, 86% of them singletons. Source material: peripheral blood. The receptors derive from a man aged 35 to 55 with acute or convalescent COVID-19.

This chain joins TRBV7-3 and TRBJ2-3, with D possibly being TRBD2 (5 bases). Germline CDR1 is SGHTA and CDR2 is FQGTGA. This CDR3 has 17 residues. The ends were cut back, 6 bases at V and 5 bases at J, with 24 bases in the middle. The DNA of the CDR3 is TGTGCCAGCAGTATTAGGAGTCCGGGGATGGCGGGAGATACGCAGTATTTT. It encodes CASSIRSPGMAGDTQYF.

This chain joins TRBV27 and TRBJ1-1, with D perhaps TRBD1 (5 bases). CDR1 MNHEY and CDR2 SMNVEV come from the germline V gene (reference sequence). Trimming removed 4 bases from V and 4 bases from J, with 13 bases in between. There are 14 residues in the CDR3. As DNA, the CDR3 is TGTGCCAGCAGTTACAGGACCGTGATCACTGAAGCTTTCTTT. It specifies CASSYRTVITEAFF.

The V gene is TRBV4-1, the J gene TRBJ2-7, with 8 bases that match TRBD1. The CDR3 runs to 11 residues. CDR1 MGHRA and CDR2 YSYEKL come from the germline V gene. V was clipped by 1 base and J by 12 bases; unmatched bases: 2. CDR3 nucleotides: TGCGCCAGCAGCCAAGGGACAGGGCTGTACTTC. The encoded protein is CASSQGTGLYF.

The chain is built from TRBV10-1 and TRBJ2-7, with TRBD1 matching 10 bases. Germline CDR1 is WNHNN and CDR2 is SYGVQD (reference sequence). V dropped 5 bases and J dropped 5; count of bases not matched to a gene: 3. The CDR3 totals 13 residues. The CDR3 sequence is CASSRDRGNEQYF. CDR3 in DNA: TGCGCCAGCAGTCGGGACAGGGGCAACGAGCAGTACTTC.

The V gene is TRBV20-1, the J gene TRBJ1-5; D not resolved. The ends were cut back, 3 bases at V and 0 bases at J, with 12 bases in the middle. The CDR3 extends over 15 amino acids. Per the germline V gene, CDR1 is DFQATT and CDR2 is SNEGSKA (reference sequence). This chain's CDR3 is CSASPSDYSNQPQHF. Written as DNA, the CDR3 is TGCAGTGCTAGTCCATCAGACTATAGCAATCAGCCCCAGCATTTT.

CDR3 DNA sequence: TGTGCCTCTACCCCCAGGGGCGACCTTAATGAAAAACTGTTTTTT. Protein sequence: CASTPRGDLNEKLFF. This chain connects TRBV30 to TRBJ1-4; perhaps TRBD1 as D (6 bases). V was shortened by 7 bases and J by 4 bases, with 19 bases between the two germline ends. From germline, CDR1 is GTSNPN and CDR2 SVGIG (reference sequence). The length of the CDR3 is 15 residues.

The rearrangement joins TRBV6-1 to TRBJ1-5, with 8 positions matching TRBD1. This CDR3 spans 20 amino acids. The J segment lost 7 bases and the V segment lost 2 bases, leaving 22 bases of the junction unmatched. Germline CDR1 and CDR2: MNHNS and SASEGT. CDR3 protein: CASSETPRSWGRGQGQPQHF. In DNA form, the CDR3 reads TGTGCCAGCAGTGAAACTCCACGATCTTGGGGCAGGGGGCAAGGACAGCCCCAGCATTTT.

The gene calls are TRBV6-5 and TRBJ2-7; 7 bases match TRBD2. The CDR3 length is 13 residues. V was pared by 5 bases and J by 6 bases, with 7 bases of the junction left unmatched. CDR1 MNHEY and CDR2 SVGAGI come from the germline V gene. The CDR3 DNA reads as TGTGCCAGCAGTCTCCCTGGGGGGGTCGAGCAGTACTTC. It is translated as CASSLPGGVEQYF.

This chain joins TRBV18 and TRBJ1-2, with 7 bases matching TRBD1. The ends lost 3 bases at V and 8 bases at J; junction bases unmatched: 6. This CDR3 has 13 amino acids. Germline CDR1 reads KGHSH; CDR2 reads LQKENI. The CDR3 DNA follows: TGTGCCAGCTCACCCGAGGGACAGCAAGGCTACACCTTC. Its protein product is CASSPEGQQGYTF.

This sequence joins TRBV30 and TRBJ1-5; TRBD1 matches at 10 bases. The V and J ends lost 2 bases and 7 bases, in that order; junction bases with no gene match: 8. The CDR3 length is 15 residues. Germline CDR1 GTSNPN, CDR2 SVGIG (reference sequence). The DNA of the CDR3 is TGTGCCTGGAGTTTAACGGGACAGGGGTACCAGCCCCAGCATTTT. Translated, it gives CAWSLTGQGYQPQHF.

This clone was seen only a few times. This rearrangement joins TRBV5-3 to TRBJ1-1, with 7 bases aligning to TRBD1. TRBV5-3 is an ORF, with its function uncertain. The CDR3 loop spans 19 amino acids. The ends lost 4 bases at V and 5 bases at J; junction bases unmatched: 23. CDR3 region: CARSGGFPTFKAGQTEAFF. Written as DNA, the CDR3 is TGTGCCAGAAGCGGGGGTTTCCCCACCTTTAAGGCGGGACAGACTGAAGCTTTCTTT.

The chain recombines TRBV9 with TRBJ2-1, with a possible D match to TRBD1 (6 bases). Looked up from germline, CDR1 is SGDLS and CDR2 is YYNGEE. V lost 3 bases and J 8 bases, leaving 12 bases between the germline ends. The CDR3 has 13 amino acids. CDR3 nucleotide sequence: TGTGCCAGCAGCGAGGGGGTAGGCGATGAGCAGTTCTTC. Its protein is CASSEGVGDEQFF.

The chain couples TRBV30 to TRBJ1-4; 9 bases line up with TRBD1. V shed 6 bases, J shed 4 bases, and the junction held 9 bases outside the gene matches. Germline V gives CDR1 GTSNPN, CDR2 SVGIG (reference sequence). This CDR3 comprises 15 residues. CDR3 sequence: CACGRGGQGNEKLFF. As DNA, the CDR3 is TGTGCCTGCGGGAGAGGGGGACAGGGTAATGAAAAACTGTTTTTT.

J is TRBJ1-2 and V is TRBV29-1, with a possible D match to TRBD1 (6 bases). The germline V and J ends were trimmed by 5 bases and 5 bases, with 15 bases remaining between them. The length of the CDR3 is 13 residues. Germline-derived CDR1 and CDR2 are SQVTM and ANQGSEA. The CDR3 nucleotides read TGCAGCGTTACGGGACACCAGTCGTATGGCTACACCTTC. It yields the protein CSVTGHQSYGYTF.

J is TRBJ1-2 and V is TRBV12-2; TRBD1 was called by the table and not checked on the DNA. TRBV12-2 is reported as a pseudogene. The CDR3 spans 12 residues. Here the CDR3 reads CGPRQGHYGYTF. Written as DNA, the CDR3 is TGTGGCCCTAGGCAGGGTCACTATGGCTACACCTTC.

This clone was observed a handful of times. The V call is TRBV19, the J call TRBJ1-2; D unresolved. The CDR3 sequence is 14 residues long. V was shortened by 3 bases and J by 5 bases, with 13 bases between the two germline ends. In germline, CDR1 is LNHDA, CDR2 SQIVND (reference sequence). In DNA form, the CDR3 reads TGTGCCAGTAGTATCCAGCCGATGGAGTATGGCTACACCTTC. Its protein product is CASSIQPMEYGYTF. Drawing the rest from reference TRBV19 and TRBJ1-2, the complete variable domain is DGGITQSPKYLFRKEGQNVTLSCEQNLNHDAMYWYRQDPGQGLRLIYYSQIVNDFQKGDIAEGYSVSREKKESFPLTVTSAQKNPTAFYLCASSIQPMEYGYTFGSGTRLTVV.